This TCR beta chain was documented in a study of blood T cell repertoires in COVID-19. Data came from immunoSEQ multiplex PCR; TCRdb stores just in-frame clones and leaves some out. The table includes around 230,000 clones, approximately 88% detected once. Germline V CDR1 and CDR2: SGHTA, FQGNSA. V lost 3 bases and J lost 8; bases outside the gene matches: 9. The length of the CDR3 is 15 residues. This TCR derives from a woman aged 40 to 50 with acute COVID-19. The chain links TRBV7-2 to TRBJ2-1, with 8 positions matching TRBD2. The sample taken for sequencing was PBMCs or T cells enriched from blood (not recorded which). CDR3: CASSLGGTSSHEQFF. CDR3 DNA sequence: TGTGCCAGCAGCTTGGGAGGGACTAGTTCCCATGAGCAGTTCTTC. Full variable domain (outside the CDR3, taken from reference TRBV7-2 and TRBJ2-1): GAGVSQSPSNKVTEKGKDVELRCDPISGHTALYWYRQSLGQGLEFLIYFQGNSAPDKSGLPSDRFSAERTGGSVSTLTIQRTQQEDSAVYLCASSLGGTSSHEQFFGPGTRLTVL.